These 4 T cell receptor beta chains were all obtained from the same sample, sequenced in a study of blood T cells in healthy people across ages. The use of a sample-barcoded 5' primer and a J-beta primer mix characterized a second PCR of about 7 to 12 cycles. Each CDR3 protein gets one entry after TCRdb re-called the 5' RACE reads with MiXCR. The sample holds around 1.7 million distinct CDR3 sequences; 28% are singletons and the top ten take over 7%. The sequenced sample was blood. The receptors derive from a woman in her 30s in good health.

This rearrangement joins TRBV28 to TRBJ2-3; no definite D call. Looked up from germline, CDR1 is MDHEN and CDR2 is SYDVKM. The CDR3 is made up of 14 amino acids. The ends were cut back, 4 bases at V and 1 base at J, with 9 bases in the middle. The CDR3 protein is CASSSRIGTDTQYF. CDR3 nucleotide sequence: TGTGCCAGCAGTTCACGAATAGGCACAGATACGCAGTATTTT. The full variable domain, with the rest looked up from reference TRBV28 and TRBJ2-3, is DVKVTQSSRYLVKRTGEKVFLECVQDMDHENMFWYRQDPGLGLRLIYFSYDVKMKEKGDIPEGYSVSREKKERFSLILESASTNQTSMYLCASSSRIGTDTQYFGPGTRLTVL.

V and J are TRBV20-1 and TRBJ1-5; 9 nucleotides align to TRBD1. Germline assignment: CDR1 DFQATT and CDR2 SNEGSKA (reference sequence). CDR3 length equals 15 residues. The junction had 8 bases not matched to a gene; V was cut back by 0 bases and J by 8 bases. In DNA form, the CDR3 reads TGCAGTGCTAGAGAGAGGGGACAGGGAAGAGAGCCCCAGCATTTT. This gives the protein CSARERGQGREPQHF.

The table lists this clonotype with a few counts. This chain links TRBV9 with TRBJ2-5; 8 bases are shared with TRBD2. The V gene end was trimmed by 0 bases and the J gene end by 0 bases; junction bases not matched to a gene: 7. The CDR3 covers 17 residues. Germline CDR1 and CDR2: SGDLS and YYNGEE. CDR3 in DNA: TGTGCCAGCAGCGTAGGCTCAAGCGGGGGCTACCAAGAGACCCAGTACTTC. Its translation: CASSVGSSGGYQETQYF. Supplemented by reference TRBV9 and TRBJ2-5, the full variable domain reads DSGVTQTPKHLITATGQRVTLRCSPRSGDLSVYWYQQSLDQGLQFLIQYYNGEERAKGNILERFSAQQFPDLHSELNLSSLELGDSALYFCASSVGSSGGYQETQYFGPGTRLLVL.

On this clonotype: A read error may be the cause here, since a much bigger clone is one base away. This sequence joins TRBV5-5 and TRBJ1-5; D is uncertain. Germline-derived CDR1 and CDR2 are SGHKS and YYEKEE (reference sequence). The CDR3 is 13 residues long. The CDR3 bases are TGTTCCAGCAGCTTGTTAACTGGTCAGCCCCAGCATTTT. Translating gives CSSSLLTGQPQHF.